The 24 T cell receptor beta chains presented below share a single source sample, sequenced in a study of read filtering for tumor transcriptome and immune sequencing. From around 0.4 ug of RNA, a library with molecular barcoded alpha/delta and beta/gamma adaptors was made. TCRdb redid the calling of the reads with MiXCR, one entry per CDR3 protein. The data contain over 80,000 distinct CDR3 sequences, about 12% of them seen just once; the ten biggest clones take up more than 12%. The sequenced sample consisted of a population of CD138-negative cells sorted from bone marrow. All receptors derive from a donor at least 40 years old with multiple myeloma.

This clonotype was observed at least ten times. The rearrangement joins TRBV14 to TRBJ2-1, with unresolved D. The V gene's germline CDR1 is SGHDN and CDR2 FVKESK. Trimming stripped 4 bases from V and 0 bases from J, with 16 bases between. This CDR3 is built from 17 residues. The CDR3 coding sequence is TGTGCCAGCAGCCCCGCCTACTGGGGTAACTCCTACAATGAGCAGTTCTTC. It specifies CASSPAYWGNSYNEQFF.

This clonotype was seen ten or more times. The rearrangement uses TRBV28 and TRBJ2-3; no clear D. Germline CDR1 reads MDHEN; CDR2 reads SYDVKM. The length of the CDR3 is 20 residues. V was pared by 1 base and J by 0 bases, with 23 bases between. This chain's CDR3 is CASSLSGGTALVWSTDTQYF. For the CDR3, the DNA is TGTGCCAGCAGTTTATCGGGCGGAACAGCTCTAGTGTGGAGCACAGATACGCAGTATTTT.

This clonotype was detected many times. The gene calls are TRBV29-1 and TRBJ1-5; 7 nucleotides line up with TRBD1. The CDR3 consists of 14 residues. CDR1 and CDR2 from the germline V gene are SQVTM and ANQGSEA. After removal of 6 bases from V and 4 bases from J, the junction contained 9 bases not matched to a gene. CDR3 DNA: TGCAGCGTGGGAGACAGGGCAGGGAATCAGCCCCAGCATTTT. This gives the protein CSVGDRAGNQPQHF.

This clonotype occurred many times. The chain recombines TRBV28 with TRBJ1-4, with 9 bases fitting TRBD1. This CDR3 contains 14 residues. Trimming at V came to 9 bases and at J to 8 bases, leaving 10 bases not matched to a gene. Germline V gives CDR1 MDHEN, CDR2 SYDVKM. CDR3: CARSLDRGREKLFF. The CDR3 DNA reads as TGTGCCAGGAGCTTGGACAGGGGAAGGGAAAAACTGTTTTTT.

V usage is TRBV30 and J usage is TRBJ2-1; no reliable D call. CDR1 is GTSNPN, CDR2 SVGIG, per germline (reference sequence). The CDR3 is made up of 12 amino acids. Trimming cost V 3 bases and J 7 bases, with 10 bases left between them. CDR3 coding DNA: TGTGCCTGGAGCCGAATAGGAAATGAGCAGTTCTTC. Translation gives CAWSRIGNEQFF.

This clonotype was counted at least ten times. The chain employs TRBV9 and TRBJ2-3, with 7 bases lining up with TRBD1. V lost 0 bases to trimming and J lost 1 base; unmatched junction nucleotides: 5. CDR3 size: 16 residues. Germline V CDR1 and CDR2: SGDLS, YYNGEE. CDR3 loop: CASSVAEGQRTDTQYF. DNA for the CDR3: TGTGCCAGCAGCGTAGCTGAGGGACAGCGCACAGATACGCAGTATTTT.

This clonotype was seen ten or more times. This chain uses TRBV27 with TRBJ2-5; no clear D gene. The CDR3 has 14 residues. V lost 5 bases to trimming and J lost 2 bases, with 12 bases between them. The germline V gene has CDR1 MNHEY and CDR2 SMNVEV (reference sequence). The CDR3 spells CASSPLGAQETQYF. The CDR3 nucleotides are TGTGCCAGCAGTCCCCTAGGAGCTCAAGAGACCCAGTACTTC.

The sample holds many counts of this clonotype. The chain combines TRBV20-1 with TRBJ2-7, with a tentative D call TRBD1 (6 bases). V was clipped by 5 bases and J by 4 bases, with 15 bases between them. The CDR3 is 13 residues long. Germline V gene sequence: CDR1 DFQATT, CDR2 SNEGSKA (reference sequence). The CDR3 DNA sequence: TGCAGTGCTGTACGGGACACCCAGTACGAGCAGTACTTC. Translating gives CSAVRDTQYEQYF.

This clonotype was recorded many times. The chain combines TRBV7-2 with TRBJ1-1; D is unclear. Germline CDR1 is SGHTA and CDR2 is FQGNSA. The length of the CDR3 is 13 residues. With 6 bases removed from V and 0 bases from J, the gap between germline ends came to 8 bases. The CDR3 nucleotides are TGTGCCAGCAGTTATACGGTGAACACTGAAGCTTTCTTT. Its translation: CASSYTVNTEAFF.

This clonotype was seen ten or more times. This CDR3 is CSANLFFAGGPSSTDTQYF. The CDR3 region has the DNA TGCAGCGCCAACTTATTTTTTGCGGGAGGGCCGAGCTCCACAGATACGCAGTATTTT. The chain combines TRBV29-1 with TRBJ2-3; 9 bases line up with TRBD2. CDR1 and CDR2 (germline): SQVTM, ANQGSEA. CDR3 size: 19 residues. J gave up 2 bases and V 7 bases, and 22 bases lay outside the gene matches.

This clonotype was seen many times. The chain joins TRBV7-2 to TRBJ2-3, with a weak D call TRBD1 (6 bases). The CDR3 length is 17 residues. Trimming took 1 base from V and 3 from J, leaving 17 bases between them. In germline, CDR1 is SGHTA, CDR2 FQGNSA. The CDR3 here is CASSLVGQLKVTDTQYF. The CDR3 DNA is TGTGCCAGCAGCTTAGTAGGACAGTTAAAGGTGACAGATACGCAGTATTTT. Full variable domain (outside the CDR3, taken from reference TRBV7-2 and TRBJ2-3): GAGVSQSPSNKVTEKGKDVELRCDPISGHTALYWYRQSLGQGLEFLIYFQGNSAPDKSGLPSDRFSAERTGGSVSTLTIQRTQQEDSAVYLCASSLVGQLKVTDTQYFGPGTRLTVL.

This clonotype was found many times. The rearrangement links TRBV7-2 to TRBJ2-5; 8 nucleotides agree with TRBD2. Per the germline V gene, CDR1 is SGHTA and CDR2 is FQGNSA. The CDR3 spans 18 residues. V shed 5 bases and J 2 bases; nucleotides not matched to a gene: 16. The CDR3 DNA sequence: TGTGCCAGCAGCCGAAGGGGACGGTTAGCGGGAAAACAAGAGACCCAGTACTTC. Protein sequence: CASSRRGRLAGKQETQYF.

This clonotype was observed many times. The chain has TRBV28 and TRBJ2-1, with D possibly called TRBD1 or TRBD2 (5 bases each). The CDR3 has 12 residues. Germline values: CDR1 MDHEN, CDR2 SYDVKM. Trimming removed 8 bases at V and 0 bases at J, with 5 bases between. The CDR3: CASGGSYNEQFF. As DNA, the CDR3 is TGTGCCAGCGGGGGCTCCTACAATGAGCAGTTCTTC.

This clonotype was detected ten times or more. This chain uses TRBV6-2 or TRBV6-3 with TRBJ1-2; maybe TRBD1 (5 bases). V was clipped by 6 bases and J by 4 bases, with 9 bases between them. The germline V gene has CDR1 MNHEY and CDR2 SVGEGT. This CDR3 has 12 residues. The CDR3 nucleotides read TGTGCCAGCAGCCTGGACACCTATGGCTACACCTTC. Translation: CASSLDTYGYTF.

This clonotype showed up many times. The chain recombines TRBV9 with TRBJ2-3; D is unclear. V lost 0 bases and J lost 3, with 5 bases in between. Germline CDR1 SGDLS, CDR2 YYNGEE. The CDR3 covers 13 residues. CDR3 sequence (DNA): TGTGCCAGCAGCGTAGCCATGACAGATACGCAGTATTTT. Its translation: CASSVAMTDTQYF.

Many counts were recorded for this clonotype. The DNA for the CDR3 is TGTGCCAGCGGGGCAAGAGGCTATGGCTACACCTTC. Residues: CASGARGYGYTF. The gene calls are TRBV27 and TRBJ1-2; TRBD1 is a possible D gene (5 bases). The CDR3 extends over 12 amino acids. Per the germline V gene, CDR1 is MNHEY and CDR2 is SMNVEV (reference sequence). The V end was cut by 8 bases, the J end by 4 bases, with 11 bases between.

This clonotype was counted a few times. The chain carries TRBV19 and TRBJ2-7, with D possibly being TRBD2 (6 bases). V lost 5 bases to trimming and J lost 2 bases, with 13 bases between them. CDR3 length equals 14 residues. Germline assignment: CDR1 LNHDA and CDR2 SQIVND (reference sequence). The CDR3 coding sequence is TGTGCCAGTAGTCGTACCGGGAGTACCTACGAGCAGTACTTC. It specifies CASSRTGSTYEQYF.

This clonotype has ten or more counts. The chain is built from TRBV27 and TRBJ2-1; tentatively, D is TRBD1 (6 bases). V lost 5 bases, J lost 15 bases, and 14 bases lay in between. CDR1 and CDR2 (germline): MNHEY, SMNVEV (reference sequence). The CDR3 sequence is 11 residues long. The CDR3 sequence is CASSANRVRFF. The CDR3, as DNA: TGTGCCAGCAGTGCAAACAGGGTGCGGTTCTTC.

This chain links TRBV5-1 with TRBJ2-7, with a tentative D call TRBD2 (6 bases). Trimming shortened V by 4 bases and J by 0 bases, and 11 bases separated the two germline ends. The CDR3 spans 14 residues. Germline CDR1 and CDR2: SGHRS and YFSETQ. CDR3 sequence reads: CASSRDFDSYEQYF. The CDR3 nucleotides are TGCGCCAGCAGCCGGGACTTTGACTCCTACGAGCAGTACTTC. The full variable domain, its missing parts supplied by reference TRBV5-1 and TRBJ2-7, is KAGVTQTPRYLIKTRGQQVTLSCSPISGHRSVSWYQQTPGQGLQFLFEYFSETQRNKGNFPGRFSGRQFSNSRSEMNVSTLELGDSALYLCASSRDFDSYEQYFGPGTRLTVT.

This clonotype was seen repeatedly, ten times or more. The chain couples TRBV6-1 to TRBJ2-1, with D uncertain. Germline lookup yields CDR1 MNHNS and CDR2 SASEGT. V was clipped by 2 bases and J by 10 bases, with 9 bases between them. The CDR3 has 12 residues. The CDR3 nucleotides are TGTGCCAGCAGTGAATGGCTATCCGAGCAGTTCTTC. It codes for CASSEWLSEQFF.

This clonotype has a count of ten or more. The gene calls are TRBV19 and TRBJ1-2; the D gene is possibly TRBD1 (5 bases). This CDR3 comprises 13 residues. Germline CDR1 reads LNHDA; CDR2 reads SQIVND (reference sequence). V lost 5 bases and J 5 bases, leaving 12 bases between the germline ends. The CDR3 DNA follows: TGTGCCAGTAGTCCTTCTGGGGGATATGGCTACACCTTC. Its protein is CASSPSGGYGYTF.

At least ten counts were recorded for this clonotype. This chain connects TRBV5-1 to TRBJ2-5, with TRBD2 as a possible D gene (5 bases). The CDR3 extends over 11 amino acids. With 3 bases removed from V and 5 bases from J, the gap between germline ends came to 5 bases. The germline gives CDR1 SGHRS, CDR2 YFSETQ. The CDR3 DNA reads as TGCGCCAGCAGCTGGAGGGAGACCCAGTACTTC. The encoded protein is CASSWRETQYF.

In this sample, this clonotype turned up a few times. The chain links TRBV3-1 to TRBJ2-3, with 9 bases that match TRBD2. The junction had 4 bases not matched to a gene; V was cut back by 1 base and J by 5 bases. Germline-derived CDR1 and CDR2 are LGHDT and YNNKEL (reference sequence). CDR3 length equals 15 residues. CDR3 bases: TGTGCCAGCAGCCAAGGGGGACTAGCCAGAGATACGCAGTATTTT. This gives the protein CASSQGGLARDTQYF.

This clonotype was seen at least ten times. The rearrangement uses TRBV5-1 and TRBJ2-1; D gene uncertain. Trimming took off 0 bases at V and 7 bases at J, with 11 bases between the two ends. The germline V gene encodes CDR1 SGHRS and CDR2 YFSETQ. This CDR3 has 14 residues. The chain's CDR3 is CASSLDGPPNEQFF. Written as DNA, the CDR3 is TGCGCCAGCAGCTTGGACGGACCACCGAATGAGCAGTTCTTC.